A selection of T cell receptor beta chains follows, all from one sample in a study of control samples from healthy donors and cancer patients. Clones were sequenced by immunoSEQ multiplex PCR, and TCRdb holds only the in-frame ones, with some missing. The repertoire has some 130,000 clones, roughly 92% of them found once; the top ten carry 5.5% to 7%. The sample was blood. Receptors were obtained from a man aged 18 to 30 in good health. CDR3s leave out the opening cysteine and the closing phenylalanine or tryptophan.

CDR3 protein: ASTGTDREKLF
J gene: TRBJ1-4
V gene: TRBV5-6

CDR3 protein: ASSQPLWTSGQETQY
J gene: TRBJ2-5
V gene: TRBV4-1

CDR3 protein: ASREGAEQPPQH
J gene: TRBJ1-5
V gene: TRBV6-5

CDR3 protein: AISEGSYNEQF
J gene: TRBJ2-1
V gene: TRBV10-3

CDR3 protein: ASRDDRGTDTQY
J gene: TRBJ2-3
V gene: TRBV7-3

CDR3 protein: ASDWGDRGSQETQY
J gene: TRBJ2-5
V gene: TRBV5-6

CDR3 protein: ASSVDRQNTEAF
J gene: TRBJ1-1
V gene: TRBV9

CDR3 protein: AISGDTTYGYT
J gene: TRBJ1-2
V gene: TRBV10-3

CDR3 protein: ASSMDREDTQY
J gene: TRBJ2-3
V gene: TRBV19

CDR3 protein: ASRSSRGANTEAF
J gene: TRBJ1-1
V gene: TRBV5-4

CDR3 protein: ASSLGWTVCEQY
J gene: TRBJ2-7
V gene: TRBV5-1

CDR3 protein: ASSLAGLTSTDTQY
J gene: TRBJ2-3
V gene: TRBV7-9

CDR3 protein: ASSLHASGGAQGNTQY
J gene: TRBJ2-3
V gene: TRBV5-1

CDR3 protein: ASSPDRVGQETQY
J gene: TRBJ2-5
V gene: TRBV5-1

CDR3 protein: ASSSSGGKNEKLF
J gene: TRBJ1-4
V gene: TRBV7-9

CDR3 protein: ASSQGPTADTQY
J gene: TRBJ2-3
V gene: TRBV4-2

CDR3 protein: ASSVRRDKNTGELF
J gene: TRBJ2-2
V gene: TRBV7-3

CDR3 protein: ASSLNRFYGYT
J gene: TRBJ1-2
V gene: TRBV27

CDR3 protein: ASSNRDREETQY
J gene: TRBJ2-5
V gene: TRBV2

CDR3 protein: ASSLPSDRGPSSYNSPLH
J gene: TRBJ1-6
V gene: TRBV4-1

CDR3 protein: ASSFTGATEAF
J gene: TRBJ1-1
V gene: TRBV2

CDR3 protein: ASSLEGAGEKLF
J gene: TRBJ1-4
V gene: TRBV5-4

CDR3 protein: ASSLRWNTEAF
J gene: TRBJ1-1
V gene: TRBV6-5

CDR3 protein: ASSQVAQGRNQPQH
J gene: TRBJ1-5
V gene: TRBV4-1

CDR3 protein: ASSPGTQQETQY
J gene: TRBJ2-5
V gene: TRBV18

CDR3 protein: ASSLSGTNTEAF
J gene: TRBJ1-1
V gene: TRBV7-9

CDR3 protein: ASSRGGNTIY
J gene: TRBJ1-3
V gene: TRBV5-6

CDR3 protein: ASSEAPYSGGGLNTIY
J gene: TRBJ1-3
V gene: TRBV2

CDR3 protein: ASSPNTDTQY
J gene: TRBJ2-3
V gene: TRBV11-1

CDR3 protein: ASSLGTGGETQY
J gene: TRBJ2-5
V gene: TRBV5-4

CDR3 protein: ASTLTGRAQETQY
J gene: TRBJ2-5
V gene: TRBV19

CDR3 protein: ASSFVQGRTDTQY
J gene: TRBJ2-3
V gene: TRBV5-6

CDR3 protein: ASSQESSYEQY
J gene: TRBJ2-7
V gene: TRBV4-2

CDR3 protein: ASSLTGNTIY
J gene: TRBJ1-3
V gene: TRBV7-9

CDR3 protein: ASSPDRVSYEQY
J gene: TRBJ2-7
V gene: TRBV18

CDR3 protein: SVEGSYGLARVTDTQY
J gene: TRBJ2-3
V gene: TRBV29-1

CDR3 protein: ASSLQGSSYNSPLH
J gene: TRBJ1-6
V gene: TRBV3-1/TRBV3-2

CDR3 protein: ASSVGGQSNKNIQY
J gene: TRBJ2-4
V gene: TRBV9

CDR3 protein: ASSFGREQY
J gene: TRBJ2-7
V gene: TRBV5-4

CDR3 protein: ASSSGAFYGYT
J gene: TRBJ1-2
V gene: TRBV5-5

CDR3 protein: ASSLDGLYEKLF
J gene: TRBJ1-4
V gene: TRBV5-4

CDR3 protein: ASSPRGTGVDTIY
J gene: TRBJ1-3
V gene: TRBV5-1